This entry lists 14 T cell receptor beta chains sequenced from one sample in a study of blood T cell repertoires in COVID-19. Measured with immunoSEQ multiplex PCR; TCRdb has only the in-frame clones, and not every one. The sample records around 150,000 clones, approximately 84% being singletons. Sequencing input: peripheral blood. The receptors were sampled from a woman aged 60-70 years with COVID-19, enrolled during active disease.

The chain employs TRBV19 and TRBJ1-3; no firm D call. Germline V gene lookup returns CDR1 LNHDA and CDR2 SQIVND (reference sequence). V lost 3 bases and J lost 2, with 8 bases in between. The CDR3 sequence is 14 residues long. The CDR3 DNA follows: TGTGCCAGTAGTATGGGAGGGACTGGAAACACCATATATTTT. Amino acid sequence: CASSMGGTGNTIYF.

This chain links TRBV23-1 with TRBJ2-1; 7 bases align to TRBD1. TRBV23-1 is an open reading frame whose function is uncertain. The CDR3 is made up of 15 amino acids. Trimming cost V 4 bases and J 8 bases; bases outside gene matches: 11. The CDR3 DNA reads TGCGCCAGCAGTCGAACGGGACAGAGGTACGATGAGCAGTTCTTC. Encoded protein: CASSRTGQRYDEQFF.

CDR3 in amino acids: CASSLRAAGGTDTQYF. CDR3 nucleotide sequence: TGTGCCAGCAGCCTCAGGGCGGCGGGGGGGACAGATACGCAGTATTTT. The chain has TRBV5-6 and TRBJ2-3, with TRBD2 matching over 9 bases. The CDR3 has 16 residues. J lost 3 bases, V lost 4 bases, and 9 bases had no gene match. Germline V CDR1 and CDR2: SGHDT, YYEEEE.

CDR3 region: CASSLAGNSNQPQHF. The CDR3 DNA reads as TGTGCCAGCAGTTTAGCGGGGAATAGCAATCAGCCCCAGCATTTT. The chain uses TRBV27 and TRBJ1-5; D gene uncertain. Looked up from germline, CDR1 is MNHEY and CDR2 is SMNVEV (reference sequence). V was pared by 2 bases and J by 0 bases, with 8 bases between. The CDR3 consists of 15 residues.

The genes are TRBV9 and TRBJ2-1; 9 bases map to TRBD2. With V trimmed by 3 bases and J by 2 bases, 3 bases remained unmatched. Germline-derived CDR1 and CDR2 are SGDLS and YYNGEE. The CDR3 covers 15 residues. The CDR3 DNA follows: TGTGCCAGCAGCGGGGGGACTAGCCCCTACAATGAGCAGTTCTTC. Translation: CASSGGTSPYNEQFF.

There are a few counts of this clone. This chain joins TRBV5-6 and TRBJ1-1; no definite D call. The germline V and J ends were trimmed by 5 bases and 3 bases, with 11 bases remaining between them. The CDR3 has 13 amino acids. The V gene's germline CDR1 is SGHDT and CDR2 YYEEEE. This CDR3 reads CASRWGGHTEAFF. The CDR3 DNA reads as TGTGCCAGCAGGTGGGGAGGGCACACTGAAGCTTTCTTT.

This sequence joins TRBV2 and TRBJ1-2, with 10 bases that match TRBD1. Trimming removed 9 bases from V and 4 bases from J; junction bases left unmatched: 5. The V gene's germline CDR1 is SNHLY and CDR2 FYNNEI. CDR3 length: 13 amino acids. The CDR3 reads CARGTGEIYGYTF. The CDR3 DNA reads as TGTGCCAGAGGGACAGGGGAAATCTATGGCTACACCTTC.

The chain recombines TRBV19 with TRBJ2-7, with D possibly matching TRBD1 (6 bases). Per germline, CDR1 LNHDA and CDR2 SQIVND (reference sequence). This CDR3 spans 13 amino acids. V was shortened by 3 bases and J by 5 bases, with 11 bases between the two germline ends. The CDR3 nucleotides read TGTGCCAGTAGTATCGGCTACAGGGACGAGCAGTACTTC. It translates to CASSIGYRDEQYF.

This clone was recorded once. This CDR3 reads CATSDSQGASYNEQFF. Written as DNA, the CDR3 is TGTGCCACCAGTGACTCACAGGGGGCCTCCTACAATGAGCAGTTCTTC. This chain uses TRBV24-1 with TRBJ2-1, with 9 bases lining up with TRBD1. Germline lookup yields CDR1 KGHDR and CDR2 SFDVKD. V lost 4 bases, J lost 0 bases, and 3 bases stayed unmatched. The length of the CDR3 is 16 residues.

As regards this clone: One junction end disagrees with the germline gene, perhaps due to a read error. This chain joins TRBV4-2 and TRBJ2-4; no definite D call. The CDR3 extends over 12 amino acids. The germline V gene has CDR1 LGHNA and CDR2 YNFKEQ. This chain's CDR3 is CASSQDEASPDF. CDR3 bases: TGTGCCAGCAGCCAAGATGAGGCGTCCCCGGACTTC.

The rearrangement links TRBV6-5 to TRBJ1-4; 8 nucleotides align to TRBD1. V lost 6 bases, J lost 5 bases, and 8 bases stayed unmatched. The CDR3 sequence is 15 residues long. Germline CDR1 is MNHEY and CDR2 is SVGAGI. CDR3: CASRVAGGPNEKLFF. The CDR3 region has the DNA TGTGCCAGCAGAGTTGCAGGGGGCCCGAATGAAAAACTGTTTTTT.

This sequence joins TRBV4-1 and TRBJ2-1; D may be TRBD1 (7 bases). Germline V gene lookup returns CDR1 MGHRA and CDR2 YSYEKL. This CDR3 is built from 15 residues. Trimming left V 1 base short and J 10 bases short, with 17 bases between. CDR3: CASSQVPGLTGEQFF. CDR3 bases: TGCGCCAGCAGCCAAGTTCCGGGACTGACAGGGGAGCAGTTCTTC.

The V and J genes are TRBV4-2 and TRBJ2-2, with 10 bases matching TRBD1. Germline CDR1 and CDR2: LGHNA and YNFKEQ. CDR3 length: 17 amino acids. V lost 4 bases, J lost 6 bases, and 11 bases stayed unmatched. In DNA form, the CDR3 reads TGTGCCAGCAGCCCTCCCACCGGGACAGGGGACGCCGGGGAGCTGTTTTTT. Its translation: CASSPPTGTGDAGELFF.

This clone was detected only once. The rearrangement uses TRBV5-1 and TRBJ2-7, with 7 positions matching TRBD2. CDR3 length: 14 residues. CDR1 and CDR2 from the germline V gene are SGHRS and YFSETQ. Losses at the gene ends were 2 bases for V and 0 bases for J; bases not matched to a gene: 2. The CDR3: CASSFGGSSYEQYF. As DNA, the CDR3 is TGCGCCAGCAGCTTCGGGGGGAGCTCCTACGAGCAGTACTTC.